The sequence of this T cell receptor beta chain was determined in a study of human CD8 memory T cell subsets. UMI-labeled 5' RACE produced the TCR beta libraries. TCRdb re-called the 5' RACE reads; one entry per CDR3 protein, DNA not given. The table lists about 10,000 distinct CDR3 sequences. CDR1 is MNHNY and CDR2 is SVGAGI in the germline V gene (reference sequence). This CDR3 has 17 amino acids. The sequencing input was CD8+ T cells from PBMCs. The V and J genes are TRBV6-6 and TRBJ2-7; TCRdb's assignment of TRBD2 cannot be checked, as there is no DNA. This clonotype was sampled from a human donor in good health. CDR3 sequence reads: CASRPQGAGGSSYEQYF.